The 16 T cell receptor beta chains listed next were all sequenced from one sample in a study of STAT3 mutations in large granular lymphocyte leukemia. General observations from the study: In T-cell large granular lymphocyte leukemia, about half of patients showed multiple immunodominant subclonotypes.

TCRdb keeps only in-frame clones here, not all; method: immunoSEQ multiplex PCR. Among about 12,000 clones listed, 88% were seen once. No antigen has been identified for these receptors. Sequenced: PBMCs. All receptors derive from a human donor with T large granular lymphocyte leukemia. Some clones in this sample may be carry-over from other donors' samples.

J is TRBJ2-3 and V is TRBV11-2, with D tentatively TRBD2 (6 bases). The V and J ends lost 0 bases and 0 bases respectively, with 10 bases between them. CDR1 and CDR2 (germline): SGHAT, FQNNGV. The CDR3 runs 16 residues. The CDR3 region is CASSLDPGTSTDTQYF. The CDR3 nucleotides are TGTGCCAGCAGCTTAGATCCTGGGACTAGCACAGATACGCAGTATTTT.

This clone was recorded once. The gene calls are TRBV6-1 and TRBJ2-7, with 8 bases lining up with TRBD2. CDR1 is MNHNS, CDR2 SASEGT, per germline. This CDR3 contains 16 residues. J was trimmed by 0 bases and V by 1 base; bases with no gene match: 5. The CDR3 DNA sequence: TGTGCCAGCAGTGAAGTCGGCGGGAGGCCCTCCTACGAGCAGTACTTC. Its protein is CASSEVGGRPSYEQYF.

The chain uses TRBV6-1 and TRBJ2-7; 7 positions match TRBD1. The CDR3 runs to 14 residues. Trimming took 5 bases from V and 4 from J; bases not matched to a gene: 8. Germline-derived CDR1 and CDR2 are MNHNS and SASEGT. The CDR3 bases are TGTGCCAGCAGTCCAACAACAGGGGAGTACGAGCAGTACTTC. It yields the protein CASSPTTGEYEQYF.

V usage is TRBV11-2 and J usage is TRBJ2-7; D is perhaps TRBD1 or TRBD2 (5 bases each). Germline V CDR1 and CDR2: SGHAT, FQNNGV. Between the trimmed V and J ends, which lost 6 bases and 7 bases, there was a span of 25 bases. CDR3 length: 16 residues. CDR3 loop: CASSFTPGPRLGEQYV. CDR3 nucleotides: TGTGCCAGCAGTTTTACACCGGGACCCAGGTTAGGGGAGCAGTACGTC.

The J gene is TRBJ1-1, the V gene TRBV13; possibly TRBD1 for D (6 bases). This CDR3 region has 16 residues. V dropped 5 bases and J dropped 4 bases, with 20 bases sitting between them. Germline CDR1 and CDR2: PRHDT and FYEKMQ (reference sequence). DNA for the CDR3: TGTGCCAGCAGCCGAATCGGAGGGGGGAAGATCACTGAAGCTTTCTTT. Amino acid sequence: CASSRIGGGKITEAFF. The full variable domain, with the rest looked up from reference TRBV13 and TRBJ1-1, is AAGVIQSPRHLIKEKRETATLKCYPIPRHDTVYWYQQGPGQDPQFLISFYEKMQSDKGSIPDRFSAQQFSDYHSELNMSSLELGDSALYFCASSRIGGGKITEAFFGQGTRLTVV.

The V and J genes are TRBV2 and TRBJ1-1, with D tentatively TRBD1 (5 bases). Germline CDR1 and CDR2: SNHLY and FYNNEI. Trimming took off 4 bases at V and 4 bases at J, with 7 bases between the two ends. There are 12 residues in the CDR3. This CDR3 is CASSAQVTEAFF. For the CDR3, the DNA is TGTGCCAGCAGTGCACAGGTCACTGAAGCTTTCTTT.

This sequence joins TRBV7-9 and TRBJ2-6; no clear D gene. This CDR3 spans 15 amino acids. Germline CDR1 SEHNR, CDR2 FQNEAQ (reference sequence). V lost 6 bases, J lost 4 bases, and 13 bases lay in between. As DNA, the CDR3 is TGTGCCAGCAGGAGAGAGGTGGCCGGGGCCAACGTCCTGACTTTC. Translating gives CASRREVAGANVLTF.

The rearrangement links TRBV2 to TRBJ2-6; TRBD2 might be the D (6 bases). The V end lost 7 bases, the J end lost 0 bases, and 19 bases lay between the germline ends. CDR3 length equals 18 residues. The germline gives CDR1 SNHLY, CDR2 FYNNEI. CDR3 sequence reads: CASNVEGRMSSGANVLTF. The DNA for the CDR3 is TGTGCCAGCAACGTGGAGGGGCGAATGAGCTCTGGGGCCAACGTCCTGACTTTC.

V gene TRBV5-4 combines with J gene TRBJ1-3; D uncertain. Trimming removed 1 base from V and 4 bases from J, with 6 bases in between. Germline V gene lookup returns CDR1 SGHNT and CDR2 YYREEE (reference sequence). The CDR3 consists of 13 residues. CDR3 amino acids: CASSLFPGNTIYF. The CDR3 DNA reads TGTGCCAGCAGCTTGTTTCCAGGAAACACCATATATTTT.

V is TRBV28 and J is TRBJ1-1; 10 bases align to TRBD1. The CDR3 runs to 16 residues. Germline-derived CDR1 and CDR2 are MDHEN and SYDVKM. Unmatched junction bases numbered 9, after V lost 8 bases and J lost 0 bases. The CDR3 DNA reads as TGTGCCAGCGAGGCGGGGACAGGGGTTTTGAACACTGAAGCTTTCTTT. This codes for CASEAGTGVLNTEAFF.

This chain connects TRBV6-4 to TRBJ2-2, with D possibly matching TRBD2 (5 bases). CDR1 and CDR2 from the germline V gene are MRHNA and SNTAGT. The CDR3 covers 17 residues. Trimming pared 6 bases from V and 4 bases from J, leaving 21 bases between. Here the CDR3 DNA reads TGTGCCAGCAGCCCCCCGTCCGGGGTCGAGGGCACCGGGGAGCTGTTTTTT. The encoded protein is CASSPPSGVEGTGELFF.

The V gene is TRBV19, the J gene TRBJ2-2; 7 positions match TRBD2. CDR3 length: 16 amino acids. The trim removed 5 bases at V and 2 bases at J, leaving 8 bases unmatched. Looked up from germline, CDR1 is LNHDA and CDR2 is SQIVND (reference sequence). Written as DNA, the CDR3 is TGTGCCAGTAGTTGGCAAGCGGGACCAAACACCGGGGAGCTGTTTTTT. Residues: CASSWQAGPNTGELFF.

The rearrangement uses TRBV7-9 and TRBJ1-1, with 7 positions matching TRBD1. With V trimmed by 5 bases and J by 10 bases, 7 bases remained unmatched. Germline V lookup: CDR1 SEHNR, CDR2 FQNEAQ (reference sequence). The CDR3 is made up of 12 amino acids. CDR3 sequence reads: CASSQGGDRAFF. In DNA form, the CDR3 reads TGTGCCAGCAGCCAAGGGGGGGACAGAGCTTTCTTT. The variable domain in full, with the rest retrieved from reference TRBV7-9 and TRBJ1-1, is DTGVSQNPRHKITKRGQNVTFRCDPISEHNRLYWYRQTLGQGPEFLTYFQNEAQLEKSRLLSDRFSAERPKGSFSTLEIQRTEQGDSAMYLCASSQGGDRAFFGQGTRLTVV.

The V call is TRBV5-1, the J call TRBJ2-7; tentative D call: TRBD2 (6 bases). CDR3 size: 13 residues. V lost 6 bases and J 4 bases, leaving 14 bases between the germline ends. Germline CDR1 reads SGHRS; CDR2 reads YFSETQ. CDR3 residues: CASKAGGRYEQYF. The CDR3 DNA reads TGCGCCAGCAAGGCCGGGGGTCGGTACGAGCAGTACTTC.

The chain is built from TRBV5-4 and TRBJ2-7; D unresolved. Per the germline V gene, CDR1 is SGHNT and CDR2 is YYREEE (reference sequence). CDR3 length: 14 residues. Trimming pared 1 base from V and 0 bases from J, leaving 8 bases between. The DNA for the CDR3 is TGTGCCAGCAGCTTGAAAACACCCTCCTACGAGCAGTACTTC. Its protein product is CASSLKTPSYEQYF.

This clone was counted between two and nine times. The rearrangement links TRBV6-6 to TRBJ2-2, with a weak D call TRBD1 (6 bases). The CDR3 is 13 amino acids. V lost 8 bases to trimming and J lost 8 bases, with 15 bases between them. Germline CDR1 reads MNHNY; CDR2 reads SVGAGI (reference sequence). This CDR3 is CASGVQGLGELFF. CDR3 coding DNA: TGTGCCAGCGGAGTCCAGGGGCTTGGGGAGCTGTTTTTT.